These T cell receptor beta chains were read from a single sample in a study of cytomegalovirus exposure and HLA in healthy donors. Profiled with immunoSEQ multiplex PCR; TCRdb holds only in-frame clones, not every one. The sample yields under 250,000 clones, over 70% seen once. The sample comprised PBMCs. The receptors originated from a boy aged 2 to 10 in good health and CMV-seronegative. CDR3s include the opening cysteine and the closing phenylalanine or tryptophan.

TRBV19	CASSMDRRGEKLFF
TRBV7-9	CSSSIQGEQYF
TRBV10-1	CASSEWTSPDNEQFF
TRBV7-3	CASSLRPGANYGYTF
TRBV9	CASSPWTGRGWDTEAFF
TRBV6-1	CASRESGNYGYTF
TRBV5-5	CASSPDSFSNQPQHF
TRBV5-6	CASSLLSYEQYF
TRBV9	CASSPGEGFREYF
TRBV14	CASSPIRTEAFF
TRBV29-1	CSVVGGLGTMETQYF
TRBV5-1	CASSLVSGRIDEQFF
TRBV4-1	CASSQDRGDTQYF
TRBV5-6	CASSFGLAADTQYF
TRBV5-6	CASSSLGQGFTDTQYF
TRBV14	CASSREGAGREKLFF
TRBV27	CASSKRGISSYEQYF
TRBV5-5	CASSLKDSDPYSNQPQHF
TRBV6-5	CASSHRQGESYEQYF
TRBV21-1	CASFFGRCYNSPLHF
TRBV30	CAWSSGTGEAFF
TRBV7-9	CASSLRQNSYQETQYF
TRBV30	CAWSVSAGGVTDTQYF
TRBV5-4	CASTSSGGYSYNEQFF
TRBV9	CASSVRSGGGATDTQYF
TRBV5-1	CASSYGQYYEQYF
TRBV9	CASSTSRKTSGGAGEQFF
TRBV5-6	CASSLAVASGGYNEQFF
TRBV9	CASSALFTGELFF
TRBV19	CASSMRQGTYEQYF
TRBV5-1	CASSLAGDRGGEQYF
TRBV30	CAWSEGTRARETQYF
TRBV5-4	CASSLQGHGSYEQYF
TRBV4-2	CASSRSTSMNTGELFF